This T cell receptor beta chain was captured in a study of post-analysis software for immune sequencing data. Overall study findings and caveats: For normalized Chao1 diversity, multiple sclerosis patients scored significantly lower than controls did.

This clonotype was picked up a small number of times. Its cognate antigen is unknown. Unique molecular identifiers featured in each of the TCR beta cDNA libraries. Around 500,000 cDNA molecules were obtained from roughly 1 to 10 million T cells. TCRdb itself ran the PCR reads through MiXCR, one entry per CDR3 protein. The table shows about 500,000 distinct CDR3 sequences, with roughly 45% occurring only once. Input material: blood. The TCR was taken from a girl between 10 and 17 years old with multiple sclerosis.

In DNA form, the CDR3 reads TGTGCCAGCAGACCTCGGACAGGAGTTGAAGATACGCAGTATTTT. Encoded protein: CASRPRTGVEDTQYF. V gene TRBV12-3 or TRBV12-4 combines with J gene TRBJ2-3; 7 bases are a match to TRBD1. The CDR3 totals 15 residues. V dropped 6 bases and J dropped 5; count of bases not matched to a gene: 11.